The 22 T cell receptor beta chains below were found in one sample sequenced in a study of PD-1 blockade in classical Hodgkin lymphoma. With no exception, relapse followed autologous stem cell transplantation in all patients, and brentuximab vedotin exposure varied. Generated by immunoSEQ multiplex PCR, the TCRdb table keeps only in-frame clones and is missing some. Of 15,000 to 20,000 clones listed, 79% are singletons. Sequenced here: peripheral blood mononuclear cells (PBMCs), sampled before the second cycle of nivolumab. These receptors originate from a human donor with classical Hodgkin lymphoma.

This clone was found once. The chain links TRBV5-6 to TRBJ2-2; a weak D match, TRBD1 (6 bases). Trimming took 0 bases from V and 4 from J, leaving 13 bases between them. Germline CDR1 SGHDT, CDR2 YYEEEE. The CDR3 runs 16 residues. The CDR3 spells CASSLAREGGTGELFF. The CDR3 bases are TGTGCCAGCAGCTTGGCCAGGGAAGGGGGCACCGGGGAGCTGTTTTTT.

The chain joins TRBV7-9 to TRBJ2-1, with 8 bases lining up with TRBD2. Germline V gene data show CDR1 as SEHNR and CDR2 as FQNEAQ (reference sequence). CDR3 length equals 13 residues. V dropped 5 bases and J dropped 5; count of bases not matched to a gene: 2. CDR3 sequence: CASSETSDNEQFF. The CDR3 DNA is TGTGCCAGCAGCGAGACTAGCGACAATGAGCAGTTCTTC. Together with reference TRBV7-9 and TRBJ2-1, the CDR3 gives the full variable domain: DTGVSQNPRHKITKRGQNVTFRCDPISEHNRLYWYRQTLGQGPEFLTYFQNEAQLEKSRLLSDRFSAERPKGSFSTLEIQRTEQGDSAMYLCASSETSDNEQFFGPGTRLTVL.

The rearrangement joins TRBV10-3 to TRBJ1-3; 8 bases fit TRBD1. The V gene end was trimmed by 7 bases and the J gene end by 4 bases; junction bases not matched to a gene: 6. In germline, CDR1 is ENHRY, CDR2 SYGVKD. This CDR3 region has 14 residues. This CDR3 reads CAIIPDRGGNTIYF. CDR3 sequence (DNA): TGTGCCATCATCCCAGACAGGGGAGGAAACACCATATATTTT.

In this sample, this clone turned up a few times. The rearrangement links TRBV5-6 to TRBJ1-1; D perhaps matches TRBD1 (5 bases). The V and J ends lost 0 bases and 2 bases respectively, with 14 bases between them. This CDR3 spans 16 amino acids. CDR1 is SGHDT and CDR2 is YYEEEE in the germline V gene. CDR3 bases: TGTGCCAGCAGCTTGGTTGGGGGAAGGGTAAACACTGAAGCTTTCTTT. It codes for CASSLVGGRVNTEAFF.

Only one count was recorded for this clone. The chain uses TRBV6-5 and TRBJ1-5; possibly TRBD1 for D (6 bases). Germline V lookup: CDR1 MNHEY, CDR2 SVGAGI. Between the trimmed V and J ends, which lost 6 bases and 7 bases, there was a span of 13 bases. The CDR3 contains 13 residues. CDR3 region: CASSQGYEQPQHF. In DNA, the CDR3 is TGTGCCAGCAGCCAGGGGTATGAACAGCCCCAGCATTTT.

This chain joins TRBV28 and TRBJ2-2, with D perhaps TRBD1 (6 bases). The germline gives CDR1 MDHEN, CDR2 SYDVKM. The CDR3 covers 16 residues. V lost 5 bases, J lost 0 bases, and 13 bases lay in between. The CDR3 bases are TGTGCCAGCAGTCCCTGGACAGCTGCGAACACCGGGGAGCTGTTTTTT. Protein sequence: CASSPWTAANTGELFF.

The chain has TRBV7-2 and TRBJ2-3, with TRBD2 identical over 13 bases. The germline gives CDR1 SGHTA, CDR2 FQGNSA. The CDR3 length is 16 residues. The V and J ends lost 5 bases and 4 bases, in that order; junction bases with no gene match: 6. This CDR3 reads CASSPGLAGVADTQYF. The CDR3 DNA follows: TGTGCCAGCAGCCCCGGACTAGCGGGAGTGGCAGATACGCAGTATTTT.

The V call is TRBV5-1, the J call TRBJ2-7, with D tentatively TRBD1 or TRBD2 (5 bases each). Germline values: CDR1 SGHRS, CDR2 YFSETQ. This CDR3 has 14 residues. V dropped 4 bases and J dropped 3 bases, with 14 bases sitting between them. The chain's CDR3 is CASSPRGGSYEQYF. The CDR3 DNA is TGCGCCAGCAGCCCCCGGGGCGGAAGCTACGAGCAGTACTTC. Full variable domain (outside the CDR3, taken from reference TRBV5-1 and TRBJ2-7): KAGVTQTPRYLIKTRGQQVTLSCSPISGHRSVSWYQQTPGQGLQFLFEYFSETQRNKGNFPGRFSGRQFSNSRSEMNVSTLELGDSALYLCASSPRGGSYEQYFGPGTRLTVT.

The chain uses TRBV7-7 and TRBJ2-5; no clear D gene. The CDR3 extends over 16 amino acids. The germline CDR1 and CDR2 sequences are SSHAT and FNYEAQ (reference sequence). V lost 1 base and J 1 base, leaving 13 bases between the germline ends. DNA of the CDR3: TGTGCCAGCAGCTTAGGTCGGACGGTGGTCCAAGAGACCCAGTACTTC. Its translation is CASSLGRTVVQETQYF.

This chain links TRBV28 with TRBJ1-3; the match to TRBD1 covers 7 bases. V lost 5 bases, J lost 2 bases, and 9 bases stayed unmatched. The CDR3 spans 16 residues. The germline V gene encodes CDR1 MDHEN and CDR2 SYDVKM. CDR3 DNA sequence: TGTGCCAGCAGTCCCTGGACAGGTCGCGCTGGAAACACCATATATTTT. Its translation: CASSPWTGRAGNTIYF.

The genes are TRBV5-1 and TRBJ1-1, with TRBD1 matching 7 bases. The V gene end was trimmed by 3 bases and the J gene end by 3 bases; junction bases not matched to a gene: 2. This CDR3 contains 13 residues. The germline V gene has CDR1 SGHRS and CDR2 YFSETQ. CDR3 in amino acids: CASSSTGDTEAFF. CDR3 in DNA: TGCGCCAGCAGCTCAACAGGGGACACTGAAGCTTTCTTT.

In DNA form, the CDR3 reads TGTGCCAGCAGCGTAGGAGGGGGCTTTACCTACGAGCAGTACTTC. It encodes CASSVGGGFTYEQYF. V gene TRBV9 combines with J gene TRBJ2-7; 7 positions agree with TRBD1. Losses at the gene ends were 0 bases for V and 2 bases for J; bases not matched to a gene: 5. Germline V gene data show CDR1 as SGDLS and CDR2 as YYNGEE. This CDR3 contains 15 residues.

The V gene is TRBV4-1, the J gene TRBJ1-1; possible D gene TRBD1, 6 bases. This CDR3 has 18 amino acids. Germline assignment: CDR1 MGHRA and CDR2 YSYEKL. V was trimmed by 2 bases and J by 1 base, leaving 20 bases between them. The DNA for the CDR3 is TGCGCCAGCAGCCAACCGCGACAGGAAAATTATAGGAACACTGAAGCTTTCTTT. Translation: CASSQPRQENYRNTEAFF.

The V call is TRBV5-1, the J call TRBJ2-1; the match to TRBD1 covers 8 bases. Germline V gene lookup returns CDR1 SGHRS and CDR2 YFSETQ. V lost 3 bases and J lost 5; bases outside the gene matches: 1. This CDR3 is 13 amino acids long. The chain's CDR3 is CASSWTGNNEQFF. CDR3 DNA sequence: TGCGCCAGCAGCTGGACAGGGAACAATGAGCAGTTCTTC.

V is TRBV11-3 and J is TRBJ2-1, with D possibly matching TRBD2 (5 bases). V lost 1 base, J lost 5 bases, and 9 bases lay in between. Germline CDR1 and CDR2: SGHNT and YENEEA. The CDR3 covers 14 residues. Here the CDR3 DNA reads TGTGCCAGCAGCTTAGGGGGAGCCAACAATGAGCAGTTCTTC. Amino acids: CASSLGGANNEQFF. Using reference TRBV11-3 and TRBJ2-1 for the parts outside the CDR3, the full variable domain is EAGVVQSPRYKIIEKKQPVAFWCNPISGHNTLYWYLQNLGQGPELLIRYENEEAVDDSQLPKDRFSAERLKGVDSTLKIQPAELGDSAVYLCASSLGGANNEQFFGPGTRLTVL.

In this sample, this clone turned up a few times. The rearrangement uses TRBV18 and TRBJ2-7; no clear D. The CDR3 is made up of 14 amino acids. The V end was cut by 3 bases, the J end by 7 bases, with 16 bases between. Germline CDR1 reads KGHSH; CDR2 reads LQKENI. The CDR3: CASSPRTKDGEQYF. The CDR3 region has the DNA TGTGCCAGCTCACCTAGGACGAAAGACGGGGAGCAGTACTTC.

This sequence joins TRBV11-3 and TRBJ2-1, with TRBD1 as a possible D gene (5 bases). CDR3 length equals 14 residues. Germline-derived CDR1 and CDR2 are SGHNT and YENEEA. V lost 1 base, J lost 4 bases, and 8 bases lay in between. CDR3 protein: CASSLVDIYNEQFF. The DNA for the CDR3 is TGTGCCAGCAGCTTAGTGGACATTTACAATGAGCAGTTCTTC.

The table lists this clone with a few counts. V is TRBV7-2 and J is TRBJ2-7, with D unclear. CDR1 SGHTA and CDR2 FQGNSA come from the germline V gene. The CDR3 has 12 amino acids. V was cut by 3 bases and J by 5 bases, with 8 bases left in between. CDR3 protein: CASSFSMDEQYF. CDR3 nucleotides: TGTGCCAGCAGCTTTTCCATGGACGAGCAGTACTTC.

This clone was detected once. The CDR3 is CASSESGAHYGYTF. The CDR3 DNA reads as TGCGCCAGCAGTGAGTCGGGCGCCCACTATGGCTACACCTTC. The chain is built from TRBV10-2 and TRBJ1-2; D remains ambiguous. The CDR3 extends over 14 amino acids. The V gene lost 0 bases and the J gene lost 3 bases, with 8 bases spanning the gap. Germline V gene lookup returns CDR1 WSHSY and CDR2 SAAADI.

In its sample, this clone ranks as medium-sized. V and J are TRBV5-1 and TRBJ2-2; D uncertain. Germline V gives CDR1 SGHRS, CDR2 YFSETQ. V shed 5 bases and J shed 8 bases, with 22 bases lying between them. The CDR3 spans 16 residues. CDR3 amino acids: CASRHLIERWEGELFF. The CDR3 nucleotides are TGCGCCAGCAGACACCTGATAGAAAGGTGGGAAGGGGAGCTGTTTTTT. The variable domain in full, with the rest retrieved from reference TRBV5-1 and TRBJ2-2, is KAGVTQTPRYLIKTRGQQVTLSCSPISGHRSVSWYQQTPGQGLQFLFEYFSETQRNKGNFPGRFSGRQFSNSRSEMNVSTLELGDSALYLCASRHLIERWEGELFFGEGSRLTVL.

The V call is TRBV6-6, the J call TRBJ2-1; D unclear. The germline V and J ends were trimmed by 4 bases and 4 bases, with 17 bases remaining between them. Germline V gives CDR1 MNHNY, CDR2 SVGAGI (reference sequence). CDR3 length: 16 amino acids. DNA of the CDR3: TGTGCCAGCAGTTTTGGACCGAGATTCCCTTACAATGAGCAGTTCTTC. It yields the protein CASSFGPRFPYNEQFF.

The chain is built from TRBV28 and TRBJ2-1; unclear D gene. The CDR3 runs 15 residues. The V end lost 3 bases, the J end lost 3 bases, and 12 bases lay between the germline ends. From germline, CDR1 is MDHEN and CDR2 SYDVKM. CDR3 protein: CASSFSGFDYNEQFF. The CDR3 DNA reads TGTGCCAGCAGTTTTTCGGGTTTTGACTACAATGAGCAGTTCTTC.